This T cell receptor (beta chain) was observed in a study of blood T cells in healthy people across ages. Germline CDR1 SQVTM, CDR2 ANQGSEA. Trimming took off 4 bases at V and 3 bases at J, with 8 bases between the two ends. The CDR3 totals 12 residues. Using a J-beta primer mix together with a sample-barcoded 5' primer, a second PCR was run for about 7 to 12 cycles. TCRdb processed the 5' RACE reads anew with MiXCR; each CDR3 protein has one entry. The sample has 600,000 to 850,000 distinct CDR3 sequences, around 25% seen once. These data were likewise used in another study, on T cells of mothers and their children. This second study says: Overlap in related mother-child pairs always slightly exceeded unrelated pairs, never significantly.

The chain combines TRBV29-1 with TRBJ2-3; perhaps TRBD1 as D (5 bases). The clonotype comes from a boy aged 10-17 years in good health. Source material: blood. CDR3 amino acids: CSVGRQTDTQYF. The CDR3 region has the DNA TGCAGCGTTGGGAGACAGACAGATACGCAGTATTTT.